These 4 T cell receptor beta chains came from one sample sequenced in a study of T-cell reconstitution after alpha-beta-depleted transplantation in children. Researchers prepared the TCRbeta library using unique molecular identifiers, the study reports. TCRdb redid the calling of the PCR reads with MiXCR, one entry per CDR3 protein. The table records hundreds of thousands of distinct CDR3 sequences, 15% to 20% of them present only once. Sequences were derived from PBMCs, mostly from graft donor cells, sampled 360 days after TCRalphabeta/CD19-depleted stem cell transplant. These TCRs come from a male patient aged 5 to 17 who had a stem cell transplant for acute lymphoblastic leukemia, so the T cells may come from the graft donor.

V usage is TRBV6-4 and J usage is TRBJ2-1; 12 bases fit TRBD2. The germline V gene encodes CDR1 MRHNA and CDR2 SNTAGT. The V and J ends lost 3 bases and 4 bases, in that order; junction bases with no gene match: 4. This CDR3 has 16 amino acids. The DNA for the CDR3 is TGTGCCAGCAGTGAGACCGGGACTAGCGGGTACAATGAGCAGTTCTTC. This encodes CASSETGTSGYNEQFF.

This clonotype occurred a few times. The chain's CDR3 is CASRETGFDFTDTQYF. DNA of the CDR3: TGTGCCAGCAGAGAGACTGGATTTGACTTCACAGATACGCAGTATTTT. The chain employs TRBV27 and TRBJ2-3; D unclear. Germline lookup yields CDR1 MNHEY and CDR2 SMNVEV (reference sequence). V lost 6 bases and J 2 bases, leaving 18 bases between the germline ends. This CDR3 has 16 residues.

This clonotype has a handful of counts. The CDR3 spells CASSYVLAGHEQFF. The CDR3 bases are TGTGCCAGCAGTTACGTTCTAGCGGGCCATGAGCAGTTCTTC. V is TRBV6-5 and J is TRBJ2-1; 8 positions agree with TRBD2. With 2 bases clipped from V and 8 bases from J, the junction kept 5 bases outside the gene matches. The CDR3 runs to 14 residues. Germline V gives CDR1 MNHEY, CDR2 SVGAGI.

This clonotype was observed a few times. The chain couples TRBV7-8 to TRBJ1-5; 9 bases map to TRBD1. The CDR3 is made up of 15 amino acids. Germline CDR1 and CDR2: SGHVS and FQNEAQ. Losses at the gene ends were 5 bases for V and 4 bases for J; bases not matched to a gene: 6. The DNA for the CDR3 is TGTGCCAGCAGCCGAATAGACAGGGGGAATCAGCCCCAGCATTTT. Its protein product is CASSRIDRGNQPQHF. The full variable domain, with the rest looked up from reference TRBV7-8 and TRBJ1-5, is GAGVSQSPRYKVAKRGQDVALRCDPISGHVSLFWYQQALGQGPEFLTYFQNEAQLDKSGLPSDRFFAERPEGSVSTLKIQRTQQEDSAVYLCASSRIDRGNQPQHFGDGTRLSIL.